Each of the 27 T cell receptor beta chains below was sequenced from the same sample in a study of CD8 T cells in ankylosing spondylitis. Each CDR3 protein gets one entry after TCRdb re-called the 5' RACE reads with MiXCR. There are 310,000 or so distinct CDR3 sequences in the sample; around 20% occur only once, and under 8.5% lies in the top ten. The specimen was blood, either unsorted or a sorted T cell fraction (not recorded which). The origin of the receptors is a male donor with ankylosing spondylitis or in good health (not recorded which).

This chain joins TRBV2 and TRBJ2-3; 11 bases fit TRBD2. The CDR3 extends over 18 amino acids. The trim removed 6 bases at V and 2 bases at J, leaving 13 bases unmatched. Germline V gene lookup returns CDR1 SNHLY and CDR2 FYNNEI. The CDR3 coding sequence is TGTGCCAGCAGCCTTCAGGGACTAGCGGTAGAACCCACAGATACGCAGTATTTT. Translation gives CASSLQGLAVEPTDTQYF.

This clonotype was observed a handful of times. The chain couples TRBV12-3 or TRBV12-4 to TRBJ1-3; no firm D call. The V end was cut by 4 bases, the J end by 4 bases, with 11 bases between. There are 14 residues in the CDR3. This CDR3 reads CASSSYIQGNTIYF. CDR3 coding DNA: TGTGCCAGCAGTTCCTACATACAAGGAAACACCATATATTTT.

This clonotype turned up a few times. The rearrangement links TRBV11-2 to TRBJ1-1, with D possibly being TRBD1 (5 bases). With 5 bases removed from V and 2 bases from J, the gap between germline ends came to 15 bases. The CDR3 has 15 amino acids. Germline CDR1 reads SGHAT; CDR2 reads FQNNGV. Here the CDR3 DNA reads TGTGCCAGCAGCACAAGGAAGACAGATAACACTGAAGCTTTCTTT. Its protein product is CASSTRKTDNTEAFF.

This clonotype showed up just a few times. This sequence joins TRBV9 and TRBJ1-2; D gene ambiguous. The CDR3 loop spans 13 amino acids. V lost 0 bases to trimming and J lost 1 base, with 4 bases between them. In germline, CDR1 is SGDLS, CDR2 YYNGEE. This CDR3 reads CASSVDINYGYTF. CDR3 in DNA: TGTGCCAGCAGCGTAGACATTAACTATGGCTACACCTTC.

This chain joins TRBV3-1 and TRBJ2-3, with 16 positions matching TRBD2. The ends lost 4 bases at V and 4 bases at J; junction bases unmatched: 5. The V gene's germline CDR1 is LGHDT and CDR2 YNNKEL (reference sequence). The CDR3 is 17 residues long. CDR3 sequence: CASSLPGTSGRADTQYF. The CDR3 DNA is TGTGCCAGCAGCCTTCCCGGGACTAGCGGGAGGGCAGATACGCAGTATTTT.

The V call is TRBV19, the J call TRBJ2-1, with 10 bases identical to TRBD2. Per the germline V gene, CDR1 is LNHDA and CDR2 is SQIVND (reference sequence). This CDR3 comprises 14 residues. V shed 3 bases and J 9 bases; nucleotides not matched to a gene: 5. CDR3 DNA: TGTGCCAGTAGTATCCTAGCGGGAGCGATTGAGCAGTTCTTC. Translating it yields CASSILAGAIEQFF.

CDR3 amino acids: CASTLILGGGTGELFF. The DNA of the CDR3 is TGTGCCAGCACCCTAATATTGGGGGGCGGAACCGGGGAGCTGTTTTTT. The J gene is TRBJ2-2, the V gene TRBV6-1; the D gene could be TRBD1 or TRBD2 (6 bases each). The CDR3 runs 16 residues. Germline V lookup: CDR1 MNHNS, CDR2 SASEGT. Trimming removed 7 bases at V and 5 bases at J, with 20 bases between.

This clonotype appeared many times. This sequence joins TRBV25-1 and TRBJ2-7, with 8 bases fitting TRBD1. This CDR3 spans 13 amino acids. From germline, CDR1 is MGHDK and CDR2 SYGVNS. V lost 3 bases and J lost 12; bases outside the gene matches: 10. CDR3 in DNA: TGTGCCAGCAGTGAGTCGGGACAGGAGTATCGGTACGTC. It codes for CASSESGQEYRYV.

The gene calls are TRBV7-2 and TRBJ2-1; D might be TRBD2 (6 bases). This CDR3 region has 17 residues. V was pared by 0 bases and J by 6 bases, with 18 bases between. Germline V lookup: CDR1 SGHTA, CDR2 FQGNSA. The CDR3 region is CASSLAVGGKALNEQFF. CDR3 sequence (DNA): TGTGCCAGCAGCTTAGCGGTGGGCGGGAAGGCCCTCAATGAGCAGTTCTTC.

This clonotype was seen many times. The chain recombines TRBV6-1 with TRBJ2-2; the D is unclear. CDR1 MNHNS and CDR2 SASEGT come from the germline V gene. The V and J ends lost 7 bases and 2 bases respectively, with 8 bases between them. The CDR3 is made up of 13 amino acids. The chain's CDR3 is CASIWANTGELFF. Written as DNA, the CDR3 is TGTGCCAGCATATGGGCCAACACCGGGGAGCTGTTTTTT.

The rearrangement uses TRBV5-4 and TRBJ2-3, with D possibly TRBD2 on 5 matching bases. Trimming pared 5 bases from V and 7 bases from J, leaving 11 bases between. CDR3 size: 12 residues. Germline V lookup: CDR1 SGHNT, CDR2 YYREEE (reference sequence). The CDR3 DNA is TGTGCCAGCAGGGACGGACTGAATACGCAGTATTTT. Amino acid sequence: CASRDGLNTQYF.

This clonotype has only a few counts. V usage is TRBV20-1 and J usage is TRBJ1-2; possibly TRBD1 for D (5 bases). Trimming removed 2 bases from V and 2 bases from J, with 12 bases in between. CDR3 length: 14 amino acids. Germline CDR1 is DFQATT and CDR2 is SNEGSKA (reference sequence). CDR3 sequence (DNA): TGCAGTGCTAGACTCCAGTCAGGGAACTATGGCTACACCTTC. It yields the protein CSARLQSGNYGYTF.

This clonotype has just a few counts. This rearrangement joins TRBV12-3 or TRBV12-4 to TRBJ1-4; maybe TRBD1 (6 bases). The CDR3 consists of 17 residues. Trimming removed 5 bases at V and 4 bases at J, with 20 bases between. CDR3: CASSPRGWGDHNEKLFF. The DNA for the CDR3 is TGTGCCAGCAGTCCTAGGGGGTGGGGGGACCATAATGAAAAACTGTTTTTT.

The chain joins TRBV9 to TRBJ2-5, with unresolved D. The CDR3 covers 14 residues. Trimming cost V 3 bases and J 4 bases, with 13 bases left between them. The germline gives CDR1 SGDLS, CDR2 YYNGEE. DNA for the CDR3: TGTGCCAGCAGCGCATTAGGGTGGGGAGAGACCCAGTACTTC. Its protein product is CASSALGWGETQYF. Full variable domain (rest looked up from reference TRBV9 and TRBJ2-5): DSGVTQTPKHLITATGQRVTLRCSPRSGDLSVYWYQQSLDQGLQFLIQYYNGEERAKGNILERFSAQQFPDLHSELNLSSLELGDSALYFCASSALGWGETQYFGPGTRLLVL.

This chain connects TRBV3-1 to TRBJ1-4; D unclear. The germline V gene encodes CDR1 LGHDT and CDR2 YNNKEL (reference sequence). CDR3 length: 12 residues. V was clipped by 2 bases and J by 10 bases, with 8 bases between them. CDR3 nucleotide sequence: TGTGCCAGCAGCCAATCTTTGCGAAAACTGTTTTTT. This translates into CASSQSLRKLFF.

This clonotype occurred a few times. The chain combines TRBV4-1 with TRBJ2-2, with D possibly being TRBD1 (6 bases). Germline loops: CDR1 MGHRA, CDR2 YSYEKL. V shed 4 bases and J shed 4 bases, with 16 bases lying between them. CDR3 size: 16 residues. The CDR3 protein is CASSPAGAWSTGELFF. The CDR3 DNA reads as TGCGCCAGCAGCCCAGCAGGGGCGTGGAGCACCGGGGAGCTGTTTTTT.

The chain couples TRBV5-1 to TRBJ1-2; D remains ambiguous. Germline CDR1 reads SGHRS; CDR2 reads YFSETQ. Between the trimmed V and J ends, which lost 4 bases and 5 bases, there was a span of 15 bases. This CDR3 comprises 14 residues. CDR3 loop: CASSLEEIPYGYTF. CDR3 sequence (DNA): TGCGCCAGCAGCCTGGAGGAGATCCCTTATGGCTACACCTTC. The entire variable domain, with the rest obtained from reference TRBV5-1 and TRBJ1-2, is as follows: KAGVTQTPRYLIKTRGQQVTLSCSPISGHRSVSWYQQTPGQGLQFLFEYFSETQRNKGNFPGRFSGRQFSNSRSEMNVSTLELGDSALYLCASSLEEIPYGYTFGSGTRLTVV.

This clonotype turned up a few times. This sequence joins TRBV10-1 and TRBJ2-7; 10 bases match TRBD2. The CDR3 has 18 residues. Trimming took 0 bases from V and 1 from J; bases not matched to a gene: 9. Germline CDR1 WNHNN, CDR2 SYGVQD (reference sequence). CDR3 region: CASSESLAGGEESYEQYV. The CDR3 DNA reads TGCGCCAGCAGTGAGTCGTTAGCGGGAGGTGAAGAGTCCTACGAGCAGTACGTC.

The V gene is TRBV11-2, the J gene TRBJ2-6, with 11 positions matching TRBD2. With V trimmed by 5 bases and J by 0 bases, 6 bases remained unmatched. Per the germline V gene, CDR1 is SGHAT and CDR2 is FQNNGV. There are 18 residues in the CDR3. CDR3 nucleotide sequence: TGTGCCAGCAGCCCCTGGACTAGCGGGTACTCTGGGGCCAACGTCCTGACTTTC. It yields the protein CASSPWTSGYSGANVLTF. Full variable domain (outside the CDR3, taken from reference TRBV11-2 and TRBJ2-6): EAGVAQSPRYKIIEKRQSVAFWCNPISGHATLYWYQQILGQGPKLLIQFQNNGVVDDSQLPKDRFSAERLKGVDSTLKIQPAKLEDSAVYLCASSPWTSGYSGANVLTFGAGSRLTVL.

This chain uses TRBV3-1 with TRBJ2-2; D not resolved. The ends were cut back, 3 bases at V and 6 bases at J, with 5 bases in the middle. Germline values: CDR1 LGHDT, CDR2 YNNKEL (reference sequence). CDR3 size: 12 residues. The CDR3 DNA sequence: TGTGCCAGCAGCCATGGACCCGGGGAGCTGTTTTTT. Its translation: CASSHGPGELFF.

This clonotype occurred a few times. This sequence joins TRBV29-1 and TRBJ2-7; TRBD1 agrees at 9 bases. This CDR3 contains 15 residues. V lost 6 bases, J lost 2 bases, and 11 bases stayed unmatched. Germline V gene lookup returns CDR1 SQVTM and CDR2 ANQGSEA. The CDR3 nucleotides read TGCAGCGTAAATACGGGGACAGGGCTGACCTACGAGCAGTACGTC. Its translation is CSVNTGTGLTYEQYV.

The chain has TRBV20-1 and TRBJ2-2, with 9 bases fitting TRBD1. V lost 4 bases, J lost 4 bases, and 7 bases stayed unmatched. Germline V gene lookup returns CDR1 DFQATT and CDR2 SNEGSKA (reference sequence). The CDR3 spans 15 residues. The CDR3 is CSAKTGTGFTGELFF. CDR3 in DNA: TGCAGTGCTAAGACCGGGACAGGGTTCACCGGGGAGCTGTTTTTT.

CDR3 nucleotides: TGTGCCAGCAGTTACTCCTGGGAGGGGTACAATGAGCAGTTCTTC. Translation gives CASSYSWEGYNEQFF. The gene calls are TRBV6-5 and TRBJ2-1; 7 bases are a match to TRBD2. Germline loops: CDR1 MNHEY, CDR2 SVGAGI. The CDR3 loop spans 15 amino acids. Losses at the gene ends were 0 bases for V and 4 bases for J; bases not matched to a gene: 3.

The table lists this clonotype with a few counts. V is TRBV5-1 and J is TRBJ2-5, with 7 bases lining up with TRBD2. Looked up from germline, CDR1 is SGHRS and CDR2 is YFSETQ. The CDR3 extends over 13 amino acids. The V gene end was trimmed by 5 bases and the J gene end by 1 base; junction bases not matched to a gene: 2. CDR3 residues: CASRAGRQETQYF. CDR3 DNA: TGCGCCAGCAGAGCGGGGCGCCAAGAGACCCAGTACTTC. The variable domain in full, with the rest retrieved from reference TRBV5-1 and TRBJ2-5, is KAGVTQTPRYLIKTRGQQVTLSCSPISGHRSVSWYQQTPGQGLQFLFEYFSETQRNKGNFPGRFSGRQFSNSRSEMNVSTLELGDSALYLCASRAGRQETQYFGPGTRLLVL.

This clonotype turned up a few times. The J gene is TRBJ2-1, the V gene TRBV28, with D possibly being TRBD1 (5 bases). The CDR3 has 16 residues. Germline V gene data show CDR1 as MDHEN and CDR2 as SYDVKM. V was shortened by 2 bases and J by 4 bases, with 15 bases between the two germline ends. The CDR3 is CASSLGIRAVYNEQFF. The CDR3 region has the DNA TGTGCCAGCAGTTTAGGTATCAGGGCGGTATACAATGAGCAGTTCTTC.

Only a few counts were recorded for this clonotype. This chain joins TRBV5-1 and TRBJ2-1; D is perhaps TRBD2 (6 bases). V was trimmed by 2 bases and J by 6 bases, leaving 18 bases between them. This CDR3 is 16 amino acids long. Germline CDR1 and CDR2: SGHRS and YFSETQ. The CDR3, as DNA: TGCGCCAGCAGCTTATTTCGGCGGGAAAGTGGCAATGAGCAGTTCTTC. It codes for CASSLFRRESGNEQFF.

The rearrangement joins TRBV20-1 to TRBJ2-6; D gene unclear. Trimming took off 5 bases at V and 2 bases at J, with 10 bases between the two ends. CDR1 is DFQATT, CDR2 SNEGSKA, per germline (reference sequence). There are 14 residues in the CDR3. The CDR3 coding sequence is TGCAGTGCTCCCAGTGAGGCTGGGGCCAACGTCCTGACTTTC. The encoded protein is CSAPSEAGANVLTF.